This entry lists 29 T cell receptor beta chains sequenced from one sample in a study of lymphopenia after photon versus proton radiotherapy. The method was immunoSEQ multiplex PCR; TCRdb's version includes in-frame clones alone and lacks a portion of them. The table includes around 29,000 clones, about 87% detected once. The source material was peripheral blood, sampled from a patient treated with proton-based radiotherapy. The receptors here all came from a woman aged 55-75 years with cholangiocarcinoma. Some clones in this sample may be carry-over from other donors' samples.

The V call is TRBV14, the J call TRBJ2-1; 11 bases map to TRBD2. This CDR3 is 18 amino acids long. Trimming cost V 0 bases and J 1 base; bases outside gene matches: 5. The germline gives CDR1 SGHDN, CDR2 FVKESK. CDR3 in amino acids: CASSQEPRLAGSYNEQFF. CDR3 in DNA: TGTGCCAGCAGCCAAGAGCCCAGACTAGCGGGATCCTACAATGAGCAGTTCTTC.

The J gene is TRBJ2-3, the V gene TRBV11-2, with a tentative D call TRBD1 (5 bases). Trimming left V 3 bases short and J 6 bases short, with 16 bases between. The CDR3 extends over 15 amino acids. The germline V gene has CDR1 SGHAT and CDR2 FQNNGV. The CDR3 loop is CASSFFGEQADTQYF. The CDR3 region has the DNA TGTGCCAGCAGCTTTTTCGGCGAACAGGCTGATACGCAGTATTTT.

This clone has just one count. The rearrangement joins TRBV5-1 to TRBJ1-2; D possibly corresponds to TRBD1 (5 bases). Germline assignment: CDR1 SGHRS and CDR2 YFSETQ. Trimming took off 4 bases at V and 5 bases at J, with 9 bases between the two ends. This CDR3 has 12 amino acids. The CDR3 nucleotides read TGCGCCAGCAGCGTCGACAGTTATGGCTACACCTTC. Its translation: CASSVDSYGYTF. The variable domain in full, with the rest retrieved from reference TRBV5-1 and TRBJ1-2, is KAGVTQTPRYLIKTRGQQVTLSCSPISGHRSVSWYQQTPGQGLQFLFEYFSETQRNKGNFPGRFSGRQFSNSRSEMNVSTLELGDSALYLCASSVDSYGYTFGSGTRLTVV.

The CDR3 is CASSPSPGGPYEQYF. CDR3 sequence (DNA): TGTGCCAGCAGCCCATCTCCGGGGGGGCCCTACGAGCAGTACTTC. The chain recombines TRBV7-6 with TRBJ2-7; 8 positions match TRBD2. The germline V gene has CDR1 SGHVS and CDR2 FNYEAQ. The V segment lost 5 bases and the J segment 2 bases; nucleotides outside the gene matches: 8. CDR3 length equals 15 residues.

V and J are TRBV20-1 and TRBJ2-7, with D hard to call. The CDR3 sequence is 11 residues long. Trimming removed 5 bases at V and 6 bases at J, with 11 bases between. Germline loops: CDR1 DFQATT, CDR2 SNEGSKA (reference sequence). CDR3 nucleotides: TGCAGTGCTCACGTGTTGGGCGAGCAGTACTTC. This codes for CSAHVLGEQYF.

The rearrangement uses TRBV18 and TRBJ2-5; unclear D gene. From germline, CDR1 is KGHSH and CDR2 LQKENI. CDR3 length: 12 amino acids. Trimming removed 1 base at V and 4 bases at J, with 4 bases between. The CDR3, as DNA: TGTGCCAGCTCACCACAGACAGAGACCCAGTACTTC. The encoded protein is CASSPQTETQYF.

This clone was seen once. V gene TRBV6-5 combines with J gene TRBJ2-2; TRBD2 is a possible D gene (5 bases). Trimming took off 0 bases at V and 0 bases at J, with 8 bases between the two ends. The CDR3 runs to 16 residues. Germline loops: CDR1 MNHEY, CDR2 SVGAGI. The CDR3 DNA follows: TGTGCCAGCAGTTACTCGGGAGCAGCGAACACCGGGGAGCTGTTTTTT. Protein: CASSYSGAANTGELFF.

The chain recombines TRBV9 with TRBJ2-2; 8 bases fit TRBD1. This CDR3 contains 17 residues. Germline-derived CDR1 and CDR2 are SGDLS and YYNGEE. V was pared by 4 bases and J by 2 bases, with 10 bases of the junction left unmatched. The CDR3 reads CASSHPEDRANTGELFF. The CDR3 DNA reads TGTGCCAGCAGCCATCCCGAGGACAGGGCTAACACCGGGGAGCTGTTTTTT.

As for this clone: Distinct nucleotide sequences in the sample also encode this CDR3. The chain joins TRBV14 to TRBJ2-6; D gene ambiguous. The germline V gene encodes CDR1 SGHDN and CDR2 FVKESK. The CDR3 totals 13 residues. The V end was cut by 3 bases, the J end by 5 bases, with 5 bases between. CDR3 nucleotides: TGTGCCAGCAGCCAGGCCAGGGCCAACGTCCTGACTTTC. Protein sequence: CASSQARANVLTF.

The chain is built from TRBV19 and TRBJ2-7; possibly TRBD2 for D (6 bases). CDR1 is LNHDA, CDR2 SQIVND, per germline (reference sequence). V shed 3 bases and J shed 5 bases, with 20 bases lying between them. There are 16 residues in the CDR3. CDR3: CASSMSLAGRIHEQYF. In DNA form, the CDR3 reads TGTGCCAGTAGTATGTCGCTGGCAGGGAGGATCCACGAGCAGTACTTC.

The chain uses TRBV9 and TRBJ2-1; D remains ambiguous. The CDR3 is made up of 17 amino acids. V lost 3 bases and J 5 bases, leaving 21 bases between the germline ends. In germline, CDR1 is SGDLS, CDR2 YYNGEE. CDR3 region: CASSGAPALRFNNEQFF. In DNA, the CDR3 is TGTGCCAGCAGCGGTGCCCCGGCGCTTCGATTTAACAATGAGCAGTTCTTC.

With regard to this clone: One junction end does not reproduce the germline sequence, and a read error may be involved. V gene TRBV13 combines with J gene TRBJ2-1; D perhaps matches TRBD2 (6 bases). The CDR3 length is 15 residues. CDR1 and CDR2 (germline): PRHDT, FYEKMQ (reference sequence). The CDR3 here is CASSLNRDSNNEQFF. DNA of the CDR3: TGTGCCAGCAGCTTAAACCGGGACTCCAACAATGAGCAGTTCTTC.

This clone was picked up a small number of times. The CDR3 DNA reads as TGTGCCACTCAGGGAGATACGCGTGGCTACACCTTC. Amino acid sequence: CATQGDTRGYTF. The chain recombines TRBV6-5 with TRBJ1-2, with D tentatively TRBD1 (5 bases). Germline-derived CDR1 and CDR2 are MNHEY and SVGAGI. The CDR3 spans 12 residues. Between the trimmed V and J ends, which lost 10 bases and 7 bases, there was a span of 16 bases.

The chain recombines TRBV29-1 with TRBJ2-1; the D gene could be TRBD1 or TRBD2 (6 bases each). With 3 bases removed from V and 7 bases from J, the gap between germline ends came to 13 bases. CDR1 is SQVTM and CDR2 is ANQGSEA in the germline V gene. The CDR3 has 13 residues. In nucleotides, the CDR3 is TGCAGCGTTGAGGGGGGCGAGGGGAATGAGCAGTTCTTC. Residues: CSVEGGEGNEQFF.

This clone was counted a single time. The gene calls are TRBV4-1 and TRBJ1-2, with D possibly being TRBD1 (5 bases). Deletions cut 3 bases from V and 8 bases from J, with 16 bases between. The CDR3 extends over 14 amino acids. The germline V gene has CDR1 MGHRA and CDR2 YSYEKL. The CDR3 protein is CASSHPGGGEGYTF. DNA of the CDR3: TGCGCCAGCAGCCATCCGGGCGGGGGAGAGGGCTACACCTTC.

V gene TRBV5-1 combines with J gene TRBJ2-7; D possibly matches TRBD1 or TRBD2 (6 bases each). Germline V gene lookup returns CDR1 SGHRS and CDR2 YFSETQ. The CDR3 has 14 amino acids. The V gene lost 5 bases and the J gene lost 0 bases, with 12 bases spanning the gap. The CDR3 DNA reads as TGCGCCAGCAGGGGGGGCCCCACCTCCTACGAGCAGTACTTC. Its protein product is CASRGGPTSYEQYF.

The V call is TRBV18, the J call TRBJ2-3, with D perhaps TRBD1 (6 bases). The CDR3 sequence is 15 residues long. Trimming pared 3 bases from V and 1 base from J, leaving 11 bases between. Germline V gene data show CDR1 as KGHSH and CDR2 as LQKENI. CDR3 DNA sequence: TGTGCCAGCTCACCGGGACAAGGGGGCACAGATACGCAGTATTTT. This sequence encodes CASSPGQGGTDTQYF.

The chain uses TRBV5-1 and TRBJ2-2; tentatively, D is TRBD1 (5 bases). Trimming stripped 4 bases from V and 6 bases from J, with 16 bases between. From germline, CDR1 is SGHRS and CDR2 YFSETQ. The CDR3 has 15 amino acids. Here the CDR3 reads CASSQDSTLAGELFF. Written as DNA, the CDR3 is TGCGCCAGCAGCCAAGACAGTACACTGGCCGGGGAGCTGTTTTTT.

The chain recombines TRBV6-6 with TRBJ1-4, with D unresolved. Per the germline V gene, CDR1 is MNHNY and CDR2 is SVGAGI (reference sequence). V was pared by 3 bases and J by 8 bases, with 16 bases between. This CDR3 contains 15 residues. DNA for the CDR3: TGTGCCAGCAGTTATCAAGCGAGGGTTGGCGAAAAACTGTTTTTT. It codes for CASSYQARVGEKLFF.

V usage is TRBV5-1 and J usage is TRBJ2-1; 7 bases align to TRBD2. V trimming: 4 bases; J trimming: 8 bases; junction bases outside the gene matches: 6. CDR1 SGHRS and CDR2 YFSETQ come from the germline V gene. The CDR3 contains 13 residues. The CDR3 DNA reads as TGCGCCAGCAGCACCGGGACTACCGATGAGCAGTTCTTC. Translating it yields CASSTGTTDEQFF.

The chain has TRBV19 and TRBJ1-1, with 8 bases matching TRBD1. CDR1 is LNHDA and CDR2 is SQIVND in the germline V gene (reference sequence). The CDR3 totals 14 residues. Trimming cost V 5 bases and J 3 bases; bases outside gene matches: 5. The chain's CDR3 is CASSDQGADTEAFF. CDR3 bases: TGTGCCAGTAGTGACCAGGGGGCGGACACTGAAGCTTTCTTT.

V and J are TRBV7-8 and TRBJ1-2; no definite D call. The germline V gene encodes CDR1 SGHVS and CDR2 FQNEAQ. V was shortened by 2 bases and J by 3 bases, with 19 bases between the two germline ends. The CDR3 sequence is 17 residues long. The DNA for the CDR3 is TGTGCCAGCAGCTTAATGTCGCGGGCGGCACTATACTATGGCTACACCTTC. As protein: CASSLMSRAALYYGYTF.

The CDR3 DNA reads TGTGCCAGCAGCCCCGGACAGAACTATGGCTACACCTTC. Its translation: CASSPGQNYGYTF. The genes are TRBV7-8 and TRBJ1-2, with D perhaps matching TRBD1 (6 bases). CDR3 length: 13 residues. The germline gives CDR1 SGHVS, CDR2 FQNEAQ. Deletions cut 5 bases from V and 2 bases from J, with 9 bases between.

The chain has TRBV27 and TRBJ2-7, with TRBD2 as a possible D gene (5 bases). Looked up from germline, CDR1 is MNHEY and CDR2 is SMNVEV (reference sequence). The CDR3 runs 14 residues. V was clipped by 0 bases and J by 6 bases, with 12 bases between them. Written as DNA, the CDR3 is TGTGCCAGCAGTTTATCCGGCCGGGATCGCGAGCAGTACTTC. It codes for CASSLSGRDREQYF.

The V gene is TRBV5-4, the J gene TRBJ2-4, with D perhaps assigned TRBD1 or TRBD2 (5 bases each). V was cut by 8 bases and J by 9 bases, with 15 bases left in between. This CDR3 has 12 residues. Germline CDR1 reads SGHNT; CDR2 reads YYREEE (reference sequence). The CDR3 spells CASIGEYGIQYF. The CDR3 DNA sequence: TGTGCCAGTATAGGGGAGTATGGCATTCAGTACTTC. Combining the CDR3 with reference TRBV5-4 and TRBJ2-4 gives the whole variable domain ETGVTQSPTHLIKTRGQQVTLRCSSQSGHNTVSWYQQALGQGPQFIFQYYREEENGRGNFPPRFSGLQFPNYSSELNVNALELDDSALYLCASIGEYGIQYFGAGTRLSVL.

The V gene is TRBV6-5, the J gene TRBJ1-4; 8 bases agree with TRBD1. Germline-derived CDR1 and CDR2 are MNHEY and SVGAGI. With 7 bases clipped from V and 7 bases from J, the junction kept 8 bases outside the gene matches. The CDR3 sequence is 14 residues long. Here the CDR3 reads CASMSGGSSEKLFF. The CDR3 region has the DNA TGTGCCAGCATGTCAGGGGGCTCTAGTGAAAAACTGTTTTTT.

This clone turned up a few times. The CDR3, as DNA: TGTGCCAGCAGACAGGGTCTAATCGACTATGGCTACACCTTC. Translating it yields CASRQGLIDYGYTF. This chain links TRBV27 with TRBJ1-2; D may be TRBD1 (6 bases). The V end was cut by 6 bases, the J end by 3 bases, with 14 bases between. CDR3 length: 14 amino acids. Germline assignment: CDR1 MNHEY and CDR2 SMNVEV (reference sequence).

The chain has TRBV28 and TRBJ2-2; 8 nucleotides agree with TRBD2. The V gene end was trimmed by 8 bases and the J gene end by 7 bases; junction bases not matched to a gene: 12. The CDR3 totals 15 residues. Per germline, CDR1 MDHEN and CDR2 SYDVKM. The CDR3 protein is CASGGGGGLIGELFF. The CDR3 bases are TGTGCCAGCGGTGGAGGCGGGGGGCTTATCGGGGAGCTGTTTTTT.

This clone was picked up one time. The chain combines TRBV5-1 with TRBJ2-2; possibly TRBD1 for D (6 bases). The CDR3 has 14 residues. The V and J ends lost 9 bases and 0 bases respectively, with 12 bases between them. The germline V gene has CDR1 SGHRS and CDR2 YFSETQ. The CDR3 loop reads CATRDTSNTGELFF. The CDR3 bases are TGCGCCACCCGGGACACCTCGAACACCGGGGAGCTGTTTTTT.